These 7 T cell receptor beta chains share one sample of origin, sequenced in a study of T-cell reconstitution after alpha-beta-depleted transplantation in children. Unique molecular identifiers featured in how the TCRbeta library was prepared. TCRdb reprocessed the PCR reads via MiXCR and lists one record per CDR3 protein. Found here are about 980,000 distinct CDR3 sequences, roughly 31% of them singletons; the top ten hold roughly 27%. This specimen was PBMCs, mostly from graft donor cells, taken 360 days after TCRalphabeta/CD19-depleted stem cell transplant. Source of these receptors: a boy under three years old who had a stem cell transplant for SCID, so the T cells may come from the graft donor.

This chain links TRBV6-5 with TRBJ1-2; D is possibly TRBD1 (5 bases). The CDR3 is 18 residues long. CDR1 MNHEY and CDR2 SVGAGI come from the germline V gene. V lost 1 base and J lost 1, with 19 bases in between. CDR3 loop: CASSYWWYGTDHNYGYTF. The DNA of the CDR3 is TGTGCCAGCAGTTACTGGTGGTATGGGACGGACCATAACTATGGCTACACCTTC.

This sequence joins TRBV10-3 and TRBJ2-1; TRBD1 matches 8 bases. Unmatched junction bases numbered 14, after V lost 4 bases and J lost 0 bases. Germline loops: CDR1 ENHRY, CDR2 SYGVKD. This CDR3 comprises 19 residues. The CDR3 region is CAISGRTGISQSSYNEQFF. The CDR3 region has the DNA TGTGCCATCAGTGGGCGGACAGGGATTTCACAGAGCTCCTACAATGAGCAGTTCTTC.

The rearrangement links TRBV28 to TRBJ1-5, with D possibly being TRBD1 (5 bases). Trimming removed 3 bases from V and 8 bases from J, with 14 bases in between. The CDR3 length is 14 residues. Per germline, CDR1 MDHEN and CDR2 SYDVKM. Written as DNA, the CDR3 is TGTGCCAGCAGTTTGGGGGAAGTCAAGAAGCCCCAGCATTTT. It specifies CASSLGEVKKPQHF.

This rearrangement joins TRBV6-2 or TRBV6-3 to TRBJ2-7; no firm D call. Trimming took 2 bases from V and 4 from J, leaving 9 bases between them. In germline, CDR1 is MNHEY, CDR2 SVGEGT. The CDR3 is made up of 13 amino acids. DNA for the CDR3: TGTGCCAGCAGTTACGTCGTAGGATACGAGCAGTACTTC. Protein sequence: CASSYVVGYEQYF.

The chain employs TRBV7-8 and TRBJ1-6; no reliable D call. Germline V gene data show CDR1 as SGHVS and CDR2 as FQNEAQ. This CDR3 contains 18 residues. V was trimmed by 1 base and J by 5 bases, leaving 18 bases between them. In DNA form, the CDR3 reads TGTGCCAGCAGCTTAGTTGGTTTTCGGAAAATTGATAATTCACCCCTCCACTTT. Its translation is CASSLVGFRKIDNSPLHF.

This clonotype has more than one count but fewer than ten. The CDR3 reads CASSHWRGRVQYF. The CDR3 DNA reads as TGTGCCAGCAGCCACTGGAGGGGGAGGGTCCAGTACTTC. The chain uses TRBV14 and TRBJ2-5, with D maybe TRBD2 (7 bases). The CDR3 covers 13 residues. Deletions cut 3 bases from V and 10 bases from J, with 15 bases between. CDR1 is SGHDN and CDR2 is FVKESK in the germline V gene.

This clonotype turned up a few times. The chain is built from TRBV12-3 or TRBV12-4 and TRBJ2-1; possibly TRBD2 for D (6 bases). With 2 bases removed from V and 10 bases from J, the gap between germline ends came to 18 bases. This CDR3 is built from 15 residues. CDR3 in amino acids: CASSLFLGLVVEQFF. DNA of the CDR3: TGTGCCAGCAGTTTATTCTTGGGACTCGTGGTCGAGCAGTTCTTC.